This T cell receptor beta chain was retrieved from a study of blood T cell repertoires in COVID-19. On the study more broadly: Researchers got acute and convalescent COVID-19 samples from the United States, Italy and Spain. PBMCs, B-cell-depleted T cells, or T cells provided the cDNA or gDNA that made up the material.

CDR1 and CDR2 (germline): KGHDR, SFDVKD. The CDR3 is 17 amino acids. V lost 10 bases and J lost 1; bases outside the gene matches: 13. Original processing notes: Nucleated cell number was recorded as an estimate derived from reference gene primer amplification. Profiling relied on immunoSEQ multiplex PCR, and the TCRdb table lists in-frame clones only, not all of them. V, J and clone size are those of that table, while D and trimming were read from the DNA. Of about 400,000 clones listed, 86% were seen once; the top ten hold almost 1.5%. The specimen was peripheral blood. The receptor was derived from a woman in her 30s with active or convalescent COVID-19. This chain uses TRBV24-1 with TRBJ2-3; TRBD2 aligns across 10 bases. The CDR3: CATPRVAGGLRTDTQYF. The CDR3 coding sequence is TGTGCCACTCCACGGGTAGCGGGGGGACTTCGCACAGATACGCAGTATTTT.